This TCR beta chain came from a study of T cell responses to AZD1222 COVID-19 vaccine. The table lists this clone with a few counts. What it recognizes is unknown. The germline V gene has CDR1 LNHDA and CDR2 SQIVND (reference sequence). V lost 3 bases and J 0 bases, leaving 8 bases between the germline ends. This CDR3 has 14 residues. Study-wide results and limits: Spike-specific TCRs gained breadth and depth after people received two AZD1222 doses. There were vaccine-associated CD4 TCRs across spike, dominant at 160-218 and 743-854.

Using immunoSEQ multiplex PCR, the repertoire was profiled, and TCRdb retains in-frame clones only, with some absent. In the table there are under 130,000 clones, more than 70% of which are singletons. V and J are TRBV19 and TRBJ1-1; no reliable D call. This specimen consisted of peripheral blood, obtained on day 0 of AZD1222 vaccination. The TCR comes from an adult in good health. DNA for the CDR3: TGTGCCAGTAGTATCGAACTAATGAACACTGAAGCTTTCTTT. It is translated as CASSIELMNTEAFF.